One and the same sample provided the 27 T cell receptor beta chains below, sequenced in a study of cytomegalovirus exposure and HLA in healthy donors. The PCR ran on 60 Vbeta and 13 Jbeta primers. The data were produced by immunoSEQ multiplex PCR, yet TCRdb's version contains in-frame clones alone and is incomplete. The data show 100,000 to 150,000 clones, with around 73% seen just once and around 9.9% held by the top ten. The source material was PBMCs. The receptors shown here come from a man younger than 45 in good health and CMV-seropositive.

This chain uses TRBV4-1 with TRBJ2-3, with D possibly TRBD1 on 6 matching bases. Trimming stripped 3 bases from V and 5 bases from J, with 6 bases between. The CDR3 is 12 amino acids. Germline CDR1 reads MGHRA; CDR2 reads YSYEKL. In DNA, the CDR3 is TGCGCCAGCAGCCACAGGGGAGATACGCAGTATTTT. Translation gives CASSHRGDTQYF.

The chain recombines TRBV6-5 with TRBJ2-3, with D perhaps matching TRBD1 (6 bases). V was shortened by 10 bases and J by 0 bases, with 14 bases between the two germline ends. Germline-derived CDR1 and CDR2 are MNHEY and SVGAGI. The CDR3 has 14 residues. CDR3 nucleotide sequence: TGTGCCACCGTAGGACAGTCGAGCACAGATACGCAGTATTTT. It codes for CATVGQSSTDTQYF.

The rearrangement links TRBV27 to TRBJ2-1, with D possibly matching TRBD1 (5 bases). The CDR3 has 14 amino acids. V lost 5 bases, J lost 4 bases, and 12 bases lay in between. Germline CDR1 reads MNHEY; CDR2 reads SMNVEV (reference sequence). CDR3 nucleotide sequence: TGTGCCAGCAGTGGCCAGGGTCTTTACAATGAGCAGTTCTTC. Translated: CASSGQGLYNEQFF.

On this clone: Other DNA sequences of this sample code for an identical CDR3. This chain uses TRBV6-5 with TRBJ1-5, with D possibly matching TRBD1 (5 bases). Germline CDR1 and CDR2: MNHEY and SVGAGI. The CDR3 runs 14 residues. V was clipped by 10 bases and J by 7 bases, with 20 bases between them. CDR3 DNA sequence: TGTGCCACTAGACCCGGGACTGCGGGCCAGCCCCAGCATTTT. This encodes CATRPGTAGQPQHF.

A remark on this clone: At one of its ends the junction is not consistent with the germline gene, which may arise from a read error. V is TRBV7-9 and J is TRBJ2-1; perhaps TRBD1 as D (6 bases). The CDR3 has 12 residues. Per germline, CDR1 SEHNR and CDR2 FQNEAQ (reference sequence). The CDR3: CASSLVGQRSVF. The CDR3 DNA follows: TGTGCCAGCAGCTTAGTTGGACAGAGAAGCGTCTTC.

The chain couples TRBV4-1 to TRBJ1-2; 7 bases are a match to TRBD1. CDR3 size: 16 residues. The germline V gene encodes CDR1 MGHRA and CDR2 YSYEKL. After removal of 0 bases from V and 2 bases from J, the junction contained 6 bases not matched to a gene. CDR3: CASSQDRQGLNYGYTF. The CDR3 DNA reads as TGCGCCAGCAGCCAAGATCGACAGGGCTTGAACTATGGCTACACCTTC.

The chain employs TRBV25-1 and TRBJ2-7; D might be TRBD2 (6 bases). This CDR3 spans 15 amino acids. Germline CDR1 MGHDK, CDR2 SYGVNS. The V gene lost 5 bases and the J gene lost 2 bases, with 16 bases spanning the gap. Here the CDR3 DNA reads TGTGCCAGCAGTCCCGGGAGTATCTCCCCCTACGAGCAGTACTTC. Protein: CASSPGSISPYEQYF.

The chain is built from TRBV6-6 and TRBJ2-7, with D possibly matching TRBD1 (5 bases). V dropped 2 bases and J dropped 5 bases, with 13 bases sitting between them. The CDR3 loop spans 14 amino acids. The germline V gene encodes CDR1 MNHNY and CDR2 SVGAGI (reference sequence). The CDR3 sequence is CASSYRVGEDEQYF. CDR3 nucleotides: TGTGCCAGCAGTTACCGTGTAGGGGAAGACGAGCAGTACTTC.

This chain uses TRBV25-1 with TRBJ1-4; 9 bases line up with TRBD1. V lost 3 bases, J lost 8 bases, and 7 bases stayed unmatched. This CDR3 region has 15 residues. Germline V gene lookup returns CDR1 MGHDK and CDR2 SYGVNS. This CDR3 reads CASSDTGQGGEKLFF. The CDR3 DNA reads as TGTGCCAGCAGTGATACGGGACAGGGTGGGGAAAAACTGTTTTTT.

The chain has TRBV7-8 and TRBJ2-1; D remains unclear. Trimming took off 0 bases at V and 9 bases at J, with 3 bases between the two ends. The CDR3 has 11 residues. CDR1 is SGHVS and CDR2 is FQNEAQ in the germline V gene. The CDR3 DNA follows: TGTGCCAGCAGCTTAGCCTTTGAGCAGTTCTTC. Its protein product is CASSLAFEQFF. Looking up the rest from reference TRBV7-8 and TRBJ2-1 gives the full variable domain: GAGVSQSPRYKVAKRGQDVALRCDPISGHVSLFWYQQALGQGPEFLTYFQNEAQLDKSGLPSDRFFAERPEGSVSTLKIQRTQQEDSAVYLCASSLAFEQFFGPGTRLTVL.

The rearrangement uses TRBV27 and TRBJ1-5; D remains ambiguous. The CDR3 contains 17 residues. Trimming pared 1 base from V and 1 base from J, leaving 14 bases between. Germline CDR1 MNHEY, CDR2 SMNVEV (reference sequence). CDR3 in amino acids: CASSLLRRAGSNQPQHF. Written as DNA, the CDR3 is TGTGCCAGCAGTTTATTAAGACGGGCGGGCAGCAATCAGCCCCAGCATTTT.

V gene TRBV10-3 combines with J gene TRBJ1-5; D is unclear. Trimming stripped 6 bases from V and 6 bases from J, with 18 bases between. CDR1 is ENHRY and CDR2 is SYGVKD in the germline V gene. The CDR3 totals 15 residues. The CDR3 nucleotides are TGTGCCATCAGGGCTGGTGACGGCGGTTCTCAGCCCCAGCATTTT. This gives the protein CAIRAGDGGSQPQHF.

The J gene is TRBJ2-5, the V gene TRBV30; weak D call: TRBD2 (7 bases). This CDR3 contains 16 residues. Looked up from germline, CDR1 is GTSNPN and CDR2 is SVGIG (reference sequence). The ends were cut back, 0 bases at V and 2 bases at J, with 16 bases in the middle. CDR3: CAWSVGGGMGQETQYF. In DNA form, the CDR3 reads TGTGCCTGGAGTGTAGGGGGGGGGATGGGGCAAGAGACCCAGTACTTC.

The chain uses TRBV5-1 and TRBJ2-1; 14 bases agree with TRBD2. This CDR3 comprises 17 residues. CDR1 and CDR2 from the germline V gene are SGHRS and YFSETQ. Trimming removed 4 bases from V and 4 bases from J; junction bases left unmatched: 7. In nucleotides, the CDR3 is TGCGCCAGCAGCCTCGGGACTAGCGGGAGCCAGTACAATGAGCAGTTCTTC. Protein: CASSLGTSGSQYNEQFF.

The chain couples TRBV5-6 to TRBJ2-7; 7 nucleotides agree with TRBD1. Losses at the gene ends were 3 bases for V and 2 bases for J; bases not matched to a gene: 2. Germline V gene lookup returns CDR1 SGHDT and CDR2 YYEEEE. The CDR3 spans 13 residues. CDR3 nucleotide sequence: TGTGCCAGCAGCTGGGACAGTGCCTACGAGCAGTACTTC. This codes for CASSWDSAYEQYF.

The rearrangement links TRBV7-9 to TRBJ1-3; no clear D. V was trimmed by 6 bases and J by 1 base, leaving 7 bases between them. Germline CDR1 reads SEHNR; CDR2 reads FQNEAQ (reference sequence). The CDR3 is 13 residues long. DNA for the CDR3: TGTGCCAGCAGAGGAGGATCTGGAAACACCATATATTTT. Protein: CASRGGSGNTIYF.

This clone came up a few times. The J gene is TRBJ2-1, the V gene TRBV5-1, with D possibly being TRBD1 (7 bases). V was pared by 7 bases and J by 5 bases, with 16 bases between. This CDR3 spans 14 amino acids. CDR1 is SGHRS and CDR2 is YFSETQ in the germline V gene. CDR3: CASSLGGTDNEQFF. In DNA, the CDR3 is TGCGCCAGCTCCCTTGGGGGGACAGACAATGAGCAGTTCTTC.

This chain joins TRBV6-1 and TRBJ2-5; D is unclear. Trimming removed 3 bases from V and 3 bases from J, with 8 bases in between. The CDR3 length is 13 residues. The germline gives CDR1 MNHNS, CDR2 SASEGT. CDR3 sequence: CASSDKAEETQYF. DNA for the CDR3: TGTGCCAGCAGTGATAAGGCGGAAGAGACCCAGTACTTC.

J is TRBJ2-7 and V is TRBV18, with D tentatively TRBD1 (6 bases). V gave up 6 bases and J gave up 3 bases, with 18 bases separating them. There are 15 residues in the CDR3. Germline CDR1 reads KGHSH; CDR2 reads LQKENI. CDR3 sequence reads: CASSVDQGPLYEQYF. The CDR3 DNA follows: TGTGCCAGCTCCGTAGACCAGGGGCCCCTCTACGAGCAGTACTTC.

The V and J genes are TRBV7-9 and TRBJ1-2, with 7 positions matching TRBD1. Germline V gene sequence: CDR1 SEHNR, CDR2 FQNEAQ (reference sequence). The CDR3 runs 15 residues. After removal of 5 bases from V and 6 bases from J, the junction contained 12 bases not matched to a gene. CDR3 nucleotide sequence: TGTGCCAGCAGCCGAGGCTCAGGGGGGTTCAATGGCTACACCTTC. Its translation: CASSRGSGGFNGYTF.

The CDR3 region is CSVEGRAGFEQYF. CDR3 coding DNA: TGCAGCGTTGAAGGCAGGGCAGGCTTCGAGCAGTACTTC. The V gene is TRBV29-1, the J gene TRBJ2-7, with D tentatively TRBD1 (5 bases). Germline CDR1 SQVTM, CDR2 ANQGSEA. The CDR3 contains 13 residues. The germline V and J ends were trimmed by 1 base and 6 bases, with 13 bases remaining between them.

The chain links TRBV7-9 to TRBJ2-2; 7 bases line up with TRBD2. Germline values: CDR1 SEHNR, CDR2 FQNEAQ (reference sequence). V dropped 4 bases and J dropped 6; count of bases not matched to a gene: 14. This CDR3 comprises 17 residues. CDR3 sequence (DNA): TGTGCCAGCAGCTCCTCCGGAGGACGGGAGGTATCCGGGGAGCTGTTTTTT. Its translation is CASSSSGGREVSGELFF.

The chain's CDR3 is CASSLGLAGEGEQYF. The CDR3 region has the DNA TGTGCCAGCAGCTTGGGACTAGCGGGAGAAGGGGAGCAGTACTTC. The chain employs TRBV5-4 and TRBJ2-7, with 12 bases matching TRBD2. The CDR3 length is 15 residues. The trim removed 0 bases at V and 7 bases at J, leaving 5 bases unmatched. Looked up from germline, CDR1 is SGHNT and CDR2 is YYREEE (reference sequence).

CDR3 DNA: TGCGCCAGCAGCTTGTCTCCGGGAAATGAAAAACTGTTTTTT. Amino acids: CASSLSPGNEKLFF. The rearrangement links TRBV5-1 to TRBJ1-4, with D unresolved. V was trimmed by 1 base and J by 5 bases, leaving 9 bases between them. The germline V gene has CDR1 SGHRS and CDR2 YFSETQ. The CDR3 loop spans 14 amino acids.

This chain links TRBV29-1 with TRBJ2-1, with 7 bases aligning to TRBD2. The CDR3 length is 13 residues. Germline V gene data show CDR1 as SQVTM and CDR2 as ANQGSEA. The ends lost 3 bases at V and 5 bases at J; junction bases unmatched: 4. The CDR3 nucleotides read TGCAGCGTTGATGGGCTAGCGGACAATGAGCAGTTCTTC. This sequence encodes CSVDGLADNEQFF.

In its sample, this clone was seen a few times. Additional DNA sequences in this sample encode the identical CDR3. Here the CDR3 reads CASSLSGGGGTEAFF. CDR3 nucleotide sequence: TGTGCCAGCAGCTTAAGCGGGGGAGGTGGCACTGAAGCTTTCTTT. The chain is built from TRBV7-9 and TRBJ1-1, with D tentatively TRBD1 (5 bases). V lost 2 bases, J lost 4 bases, and 14 bases lay in between. Germline CDR1 is SEHNR and CDR2 is FQNEAQ (reference sequence). CDR3 size: 15 residues.

This clone was seen only a few times. The CDR3 nucleotides are TGTGCCAGCAGCCCCTTGGGCGGGAGGCGCACCGGGGAGCTGTTTTTT. Its translation: CASSPLGGRRTGELFF. The chain is built from TRBV21-1 and TRBJ2-2; the D segment call TRBD2 is taken from the table without a DNA check. TRBV21-1 is a listed pseudogene. CDR3 length equals 16 residues.